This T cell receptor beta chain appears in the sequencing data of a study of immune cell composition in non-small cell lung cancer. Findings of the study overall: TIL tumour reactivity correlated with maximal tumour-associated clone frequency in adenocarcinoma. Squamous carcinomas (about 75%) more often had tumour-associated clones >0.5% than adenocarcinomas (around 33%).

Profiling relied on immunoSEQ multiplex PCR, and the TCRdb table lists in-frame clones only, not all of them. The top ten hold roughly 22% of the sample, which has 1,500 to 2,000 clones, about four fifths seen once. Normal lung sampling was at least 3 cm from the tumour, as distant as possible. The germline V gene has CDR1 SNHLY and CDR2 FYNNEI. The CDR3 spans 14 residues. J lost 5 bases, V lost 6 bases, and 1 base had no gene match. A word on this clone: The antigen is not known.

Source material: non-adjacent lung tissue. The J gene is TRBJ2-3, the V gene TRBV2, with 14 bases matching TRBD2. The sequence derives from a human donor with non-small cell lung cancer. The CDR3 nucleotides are TGTGCCAGCAGCGGACTAGCGGGAGGAGATACGCAGTATTTT. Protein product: CASSGLAGGDTQYF.